The 8 T cell receptor beta chains below all came from one sample that was sequenced in a study of CD8 T cells in ankylosing spondylitis. TCRdb re-analysed the 5' RACE reads in MiXCR, keeping a single row per CDR3 protein. The repertoire includes some 140,000 distinct CDR3 sequences, 6.5% to 8.5% of them detected once, and more than 7% sits in the top ten. Sequenced sample: synovial fluid, either unsorted or a sorted T cell fraction (not recorded which). All receptors derive from a male donor with ankylosing spondylitis.

This clonotype was counted between two and nine times. The chain uses TRBV10-3 and TRBJ1-5, with a possible D match to TRBD1 (5 bases). V lost 4 bases and J lost 4, with 14 bases in between. The V gene's germline CDR1 is ENHRY and CDR2 SYGVKD. CDR3 length: 15 residues. In DNA form, the CDR3 reads TGTGCCATCAGTGCCCAGCGGGGCGGGAATCAGCCCCAGCATTTT. It encodes CAISAQRGGNQPQHF.

The chain couples TRBV18 to TRBJ2-7, with 7 bases identical to TRBD2. Germline CDR1 reads KGHSH; CDR2 reads LQKENI. The ends lost 4 bases at V and 6 bases at J; junction bases unmatched: 3. There are 12 residues in the CDR3. CDR3 sequence: CASSRSGGEQYF. The DNA for the CDR3 is TGTGCCAGCTCACGCTCGGGGGGCGAGCAGTACTTC.

Many counts were recorded for this clonotype. This chain joins TRBV18 and TRBJ2-1; D is uncertain. Germline assignment: CDR1 KGHSH and CDR2 LQKENI. Trimming left V 2 bases short and J 3 bases short, with 5 bases between. The CDR3 spans 13 residues. CDR3 residues: CASSPGVYNEQFF. Here the CDR3 DNA reads TGTGCCAGCTCACCAGGAGTCTACAATGAGCAGTTCTTC.

This clonotype was seen repeatedly, ten times or more. This chain joins TRBV7-2 and TRBJ1-4, with 8 bases lining up with TRBD1. Germline V gene lookup returns CDR1 SGHTA and CDR2 FQGNSA. The J segment lost 7 bases and the V segment lost 5 bases, leaving 12 bases of the junction unmatched. This CDR3 comprises 16 residues. The CDR3 DNA is TGTGCCAGCAGCCAAACAGGGGGAACGAATAGTGAAAAACTGTTTTTT. Its translation is CASSQTGGTNSEKLFF.

This clonotype came up many times. The chain couples TRBV20-1 to TRBJ1-2; D gene unclear. Between the trimmed V and J ends, which lost 6 bases and 12 bases, there was a span of 20 bases. Germline V gives CDR1 DFQATT, CDR2 SNEGSKA (reference sequence). There are 12 residues in the CDR3. CDR3 residues: CSARPPGFRNTF. CDR3 DNA: TGCAGTGCCAGACCTCCGGGGTTCCGAAACACCTTC.

The genes are TRBV7-2 and TRBJ2-2; 9 bases line up with TRBD2. Per germline, CDR1 SGHTA and CDR2 FQGNSA. Trimming took 2 bases from V and 6 from J; bases not matched to a gene: 7. CDR3 length: 16 amino acids. CDR3 amino acids: CASSLYGAGGAGELFF. CDR3 bases: TGTGCCAGCAGCTTATATGGCGCGGGGGGGGCCGGGGAGCTGTTTTTT.

The chain joins TRBV11-2 to TRBJ2-1, with D hard to call. V lost 0 bases, J lost 0 bases, and 12 bases lay in between. Germline V gene lookup returns CDR1 SGHAT and CDR2 FQNNGV. This CDR3 contains 17 residues. The CDR3 DNA follows: TGTGCCAGCAGCTTAGATGGCCTATTGAGCTCCTACAATGAGCAGTTCTTC. This sequence encodes CASSLDGLLSSYNEQFF.

This clonotype was counted many times. The genes are TRBV20-1 and TRBJ2-3; D uncertain. The germline CDR1 and CDR2 sequences are DFQATT and SNEGSKA (reference sequence). The CDR3 is 11 residues long. V was shortened by 4 bases and J by 4 bases, with 6 bases between the two germline ends. The CDR3 DNA is TGCAGTGCTAAATCCCCAGATACGCAGTATTTT. It encodes CSAKSPDTQYF.